A single sample gave rise to the 10 T cell receptor beta chains below, sequenced in a study of blood T cells in healthy people across ages. For the second PCR, which ran for 7 to 11 cycles, a sample-barcoded 5' primer and a J-beta primer mix were used. TCRdb reprocessed the 5' RACE reads via MiXCR and lists one record per CDR3 protein. Here the sample spans about 1.8 million distinct CDR3 sequences, about 50% being singletons. The sequenced sample was blood. These receptors all stem from a woman in her thirties or forties in good health.

The chain couples TRBV20-1 to TRBJ2-1; 7 nucleotides line up with TRBD1. The junction had 3 bases not matched to a gene; V was cut back by 1 base and J by 6 bases. The germline gives CDR1 DFQATT, CDR2 SNEGSKA (reference sequence). The CDR3 has 13 residues. The CDR3 DNA is TGCAGTGCTAGAGTACCAGGGGGCAATGAGCAGTTCTTC. It is translated as CSARVPGGNEQFF.

This clonotype was seen just once. V and J are TRBV21-1 and TRBJ2-5; the table calls TRBD1, which could not be checked here. TRBV21-1 is designated a pseudogene. This CDR3 has 12 amino acids. CDR3 DNA sequence: TGTGCCCGTTTAGGCAGGGGAGAGACCCAGTACTTC. It translates to CARLGRGETQYF.

The chain joins TRBV5-1 to TRBJ2-7; weak D call: TRBD2 (6 bases). The germline V gene has CDR1 SGHRS and CDR2 YFSETQ. Trimming cost V 0 bases and J 7 bases, with 14 bases left between them. The CDR3 is 14 residues long. DNA of the CDR3: TGCGCCAGCAGCTTGGGGCTAGCGACTAATGAGCAGTACTTC. Protein: CASSLGLATNEQYF.

This clonotype was detected only a few times. The chain is built from TRBV20-1 and TRBJ2-7, with D perhaps matching TRBD1 or TRBD2 (5 bases each). The germline V and J ends were trimmed by 3 bases and 0 bases, with 15 bases remaining between them. The germline V gene has CDR1 DFQATT and CDR2 SNEGSKA (reference sequence). The CDR3 sequence is 15 residues long. CDR3 sequence: CSASDLVGTSYEQYF. CDR3 in DNA: TGCAGTGCTAGCGACCTGGTCGGGACCTCCTACGAGCAGTACTTC.

With respect to this clonotype: A read error may account for a junction end that differs from germline. The chain joins TRBV7-2 to TRBJ1-2; no firm D call. CDR1 is SGHTA and CDR2 is FQGNSA in the germline V gene. The CDR3 is made up of 13 amino acids. The CDR3 region is CVSSLLRSYGYTF. Written as DNA, the CDR3 is TGTGTCAGCAGCCTCCTTAGATCCTATGGCTACACCTTC.

This clonotype was counted only a few times. This chain uses TRBV29-1 with TRBJ1-2; D perhaps matches TRBD1 (5 bases). This CDR3 is built from 13 residues. Trimming left V 6 bases short and J 5 bases short, with 16 bases between. CDR1 SQVTM and CDR2 ANQGSEA come from the germline V gene. In DNA form, the CDR3 reads TGCAGCGTGATGGACGGGACCGATTATGGCTACACCTTC. This sequence encodes CSVMDGTDYGYTF. Together with reference TRBV29-1 and TRBJ1-2, the CDR3 gives the full variable domain: SAVISQKPSRDICQRGTSLTIQCQVDSQVTMMFWYRQQPGQSLTLIATANQGSEATYESGFVIDKFPISRPNLTFSTLTVSNMSPEDSSIYLCSVMDGTDYGYTFGSGTRLTVV.

V gene TRBV20-1 combines with J gene TRBJ1-4, with D maybe TRBD1 (5 bases). CDR3 size: 15 residues. V gave up 0 bases and J gave up 7 bases, with 15 bases separating them. Per the germline V gene, CDR1 is DFQATT and CDR2 is SNEGSKA (reference sequence). The CDR3 bases are TGCAGTGCTAGAGATCTAGGGGCTGGGGGTGAAAAACTGTTTTTT. Its protein is CSARDLGAGGEKLFF.

This clonotype was counted between two and nine times. CDR3 nucleotide sequence: TGCAGTGCCCAGACAGGGATGTCCTACAATGAGCAGTTCTTC. Its protein product is CSAQTGMSYNEQFF. The V and J genes are TRBV20-1 and TRBJ2-1, with TRBD1 identical over 7 bases. CDR1 DFQATT and CDR2 SNEGSKA come from the germline V gene (reference sequence). This CDR3 is 14 amino acids long. V lost 6 bases and J lost 1; bases outside the gene matches: 6.

Notes on this clonotype: Possible read error: a much larger clone is one base away. The chain couples TRBV4-2 to TRBJ2-1; the D is unclear. CDR3 size: 15 residues. Germline assignment: CDR1 LGHNA and CDR2 YNFKEQ. CDR3 in DNA: TGTGCCAGCAGCCAAGAAAGTACTCCCTTAGGTGAGCAGTTATTC. It codes for CASSQESTPLGEQLF.

This CDR3 reads CASTYQGLYNEQFF. In DNA form, the CDR3 reads TGCGCCAGCACCTACCAAGGACTTTACAATGAGCAGTTCTTC. The chain links TRBV5-1 to TRBJ2-1, with TRBD2 as a possible D gene (5 bases). This CDR3 spans 14 amino acids. Germline loops: CDR1 SGHRS, CDR2 YFSETQ. Trimming cost V 6 bases and J 4 bases, with 14 bases left between them. Drawing the rest from reference TRBV5-1 and TRBJ2-1, the complete variable domain is KAGVTQTPRYLIKTRGQQVTLSCSPISGHRSVSWYQQTPGQGLQFLFEYFSETQRNKGNFPGRFSGRQFSNSRSEMNVSTLELGDSALYLCASTYQGLYNEQFFGPGTRLTVL.